These 24 T cell receptor beta chains came from one sample sequenced in a study of T cells in Graves' hyperthyroidism and ophthalmopathy. RNA transcripts served as the template for amplifying TCR beta CDR3 regions. HTBI primers were employed in a first-round RT-PCR of the TCR CDR3. Using its own MiXCR run on the multiplex PCR reads, TCRdb lists one record per CDR3 protein. The sample has 530,000 or so distinct CDR3 sequences, about 43% seen once. Sequenced sample: peripheral blood or thyroid tissue (not recorded which). The receptor source for this set is a woman between 18 and 30 years old with Graves' hyperthyroidism.

This sequence joins TRBV7-2 and TRBJ1-4, with a weak D call TRBD1 (5 bases). Trimming shortened V by 0 bases and J by 8 bases, and 10 bases separated the two germline ends. Germline-derived CDR1 and CDR2 are SGHTA and FQGNSA. The CDR3 runs to 14 residues. Written as DNA, the CDR3 is TGTGCCAGCAGCTTAGCCTCACAGGACGAAAAACTGTTTTTT. Translating it yields CASSLASQDEKLFF. Full variable domain (remainder filled in from reference TRBV7-2 and TRBJ1-4): GAGVSQSPSNKVTEKGKDVELRCDPISGHTALYWYRQSLGQGLEFLIYFQGNSAPDKSGLPSDRFSAERTGGSVSTLTIQRTQQEDSAVYLCASSLASQDEKLFFGSGTQLSVL.

The gene calls are TRBV20-1 and TRBJ2-7; possible D gene TRBD1, 5 bases. CDR1 and CDR2 from the germline V gene are DFQATT and SNEGSKA (reference sequence). The CDR3 spans 13 residues. Between the trimmed V and J ends, which lost 3 bases and 5 bases, there was a span of 14 bases. The DNA of the CDR3 is TGCAGTGCTAGCCCTTACAGGTGGGACGAGCAGTACTTC. It yields the protein CSASPYRWDEQYF.

This clonotype came up many times. This chain uses TRBV6-2 or TRBV6-3 with TRBJ2-7; D is uncertain. V shed 6 bases and J shed 2 bases, with 17 bases lying between them. Germline lookup yields CDR1 MNHEY and CDR2 SVGEGT. The CDR3 has 15 amino acids. The CDR3 DNA sequence: TGTGCCAGCAGACACTCCGGAACAAGCCCCTACGAGCAGTACTTC. Translating gives CASRHSGTSPYEQYF.

The chain links TRBV9 to TRBJ2-5; D gene ambiguous. Germline lookup yields CDR1 SGDLS and CDR2 YYNGEE. Trimming cost V 0 bases and J 8 bases, with 8 bases left between them. CDR3 length: 12 residues. CDR3 residues: CASSVAPDTQYF. The CDR3 DNA reads as TGTGCCAGCAGCGTAGCCCCGGACACCCAGTACTTC.

This clonotype was seen at least ten times. The CDR3 DNA reads as TGTGCCAGCAGTGAATCCAGGGGGTATGGCTACACCTTC. This translates into CASSESRGYGYTF. The gene calls are TRBV2 and TRBJ1-2; 7 bases are shared with TRBD1. The CDR3 runs 13 residues. Losses at the gene ends were 2 bases for V and 5 bases for J; bases not matched to a gene: 2. Germline V gene lookup returns CDR1 SNHLY and CDR2 FYNNEI. The complete variable domain, with remaining parts taken from reference TRBV2 and TRBJ1-2, reads EPEVTQTPSHQVTQMGQEVILRCVPISNHLYFYWYRQILGQKVEFLVSFYNNEISEKSEIFDDQFSVERPDGSNFTLKIRSTKLEDSAMYFCASSESRGYGYTFGSGTRLTVV.

This sequence joins TRBV10-3 and TRBJ2-7; possibly TRBD1 for D (5 bases). The CDR3 extends over 16 amino acids. The ends were cut back, 4 bases at V and 2 bases at J, with 18 bases in the middle. Germline CDR1 and CDR2: ENHRY and SYGVKD. CDR3 coding DNA: TGTGCCATCAGTGCCAGCAGGGAAGCGCCGACCTACGAGCAGTACTTC. The encoded protein is CAISASREAPTYEQYF.

This clonotype was found many times. The rearrangement joins TRBV2 to TRBJ1-5, with unresolved D. This CDR3 comprises 11 residues. V was pared by 6 bases and J by 9 bases, with 9 bases between. CDR1 is SNHLY, CDR2 FYNNEI, per germline. The CDR3 is CASSGFGPQHF. CDR3 coding DNA: TGTGCCAGCAGCGGGTTCGGGCCCCAGCATTTT.

Many counts were recorded for this clonotype. The chain has TRBV5-1 and TRBJ2-2, with TRBD2 identical over 10 bases. The CDR3 is 17 residues long. Germline V gene lookup returns CDR1 SGHRS and CDR2 YFSETQ. V was pared by 0 bases and J by 1 base, with 3 bases of the junction left unmatched. This CDR3 reads CASSLAASGRNTGELFF. The CDR3, as DNA: TGCGCCAGCAGCTTGGCAGCTAGCGGGAGGAACACCGGGGAGCTGTTTTTT.

This clonotype occurred a few times. A read error may be the cause here, since a much bigger clone is one base away. CDR3 nucleotide sequence: TGCAGTGCTACCAGACTAGCGGGAGCCCGCGGGCAGTACTTC. Protein: CSATRLAGARGQYF. The gene calls are TRBV20-1 and TRBJ2-7; 12 bases line up with TRBD2. This CDR3 spans 14 amino acids. Trimming cost V 4 bases and J 9 bases; bases outside gene matches: 10. Germline values: CDR1 DFQATT, CDR2 SNEGSKA (reference sequence).

This clonotype was seen at least ten times. Here the CDR3 reads CASERNSYEQYF. The DNA for the CDR3 is TGTGCCAGCGAACGGAACTCCTACGAGCAGTACTTC. The rearrangement uses TRBV2 and TRBJ2-7; D uncertain. Germline CDR1 reads SNHLY; CDR2 reads FYNNEI. Trimming pared 8 bases from V and 0 bases from J, leaving 8 bases between. There are 12 residues in the CDR3. Filled out from reference TRBV2 and TRBJ2-7, the complete variable domain reads EPEVTQTPSHQVTQMGQEVILRCVPISNHLYFYWYRQILGQKVEFLVSFYNNEISEKSEIFDDQFSVERPDGSNFTLKIRSTKLEDSAMYFCASERNSYEQYFGPGTRLTVT.

With respect to this clonotype: Compared with germline, one end of the junction differs, possibly owing to a read error. The chain recombines TRBV29-1 with TRBJ1-2, with D perhaps TRBD1 (6 bases). The germline gives CDR1 SQVTM, CDR2 ANQGSEA. The CDR3 covers 14 residues. CDR3 nucleotides: TGCAACGTTGAAGACGGGGCAGGGGCCTATGGCTACACCTTC. Translation gives CNVEDGAGAYGYTF.

Concerning this clonotype itself: Compared with germline, one end of the junction differs, possibly owing to a read error. In DNA form, the CDR3 reads TGTGCCACCAGTGGGAGGGGACAGGACACCGGGGAGCTGTTCTTT. As protein: CATSGRGQDTGELFF. The V call is TRBV24-1, the J call TRBJ2-2; 8 bases agree with TRBD1. Germline V gene data show CDR1 as KGHDR and CDR2 as SFDVKD. This CDR3 has 15 amino acids.

The chain is built from TRBV12-3 or TRBV12-4 and TRBJ1-1; D is unresolved. Trimming removed 2 bases from V and 1 base from J, with 11 bases in between. The length of the CDR3 is 15 residues. CDR3 in DNA: TGTGCCAGCAGTTTATACCGGGAGGGGAACACTGAAGCTTTCTTT. Encoded protein: CASSLYREGNTEAFF.

This clonotype appeared once. The junction differs from germline at one of its ends, possibly a read error. The rearrangement uses TRBV4-1 and TRBJ2-3, with 14 nucleotides matching TRBD2. The germline gives CDR1 MGHRA, CDR2 YSYEKL. CDR3 length: 17 amino acids. Written as DNA, the CDR3 is TGTGCCAGCAGCCGCCCGGGACTAGCGGGAGAGACAGATACGCAGTATTTT. Its protein is CASSRPGLAGETDTQYF.

This clonotype showed up just once. CDR3 DNA sequence: TGTGCCAGCAGCGCAGGGGGAGAGGGTCTTTTGGAAAAACTGTTTTTT. It yields the protein CASSAGGEGLLEKLFF. V gene TRBV2 combines with J gene TRBJ1-4; 7 bases fit TRBD1. Germline V gene lookup returns CDR1 SNHLY and CDR2 FYNNEI. Trimming at V came to 6 bases and at J to 8 bases, leaving 15 bases not matched to a gene. The CDR3 length is 16 residues.

The genes are TRBV6-6 and TRBJ2-3; a weak D match, TRBD1 (6 bases). V dropped 2 bases and J dropped 2 bases, with 11 bases sitting between them. Germline V gene data show CDR1 as MNHNY and CDR2 as SVGAGI (reference sequence). The CDR3 consists of 15 residues. The CDR3 here is CASSYGGLHTDTQYF. DNA for the CDR3: TGTGCCAGCAGTTACGGGGGCCTTCACACAGATACGCAGTATTTT.

This clonotype was counted at least ten times. The chain recombines TRBV29-1 with TRBJ2-2; D unresolved. The CDR3 runs to 12 residues. Germline assignment: CDR1 SQVTM and CDR2 ANQGSEA. V was trimmed by 3 bases and J by 1 base, leaving 3 bases between them. CDR3 nucleotide sequence: TGCAGCGTTGAGCTGAACACCGGGGAGCTGTTTTTT. Amino acid sequence: CSVELNTGELFF.

As concerns this clonotype: The missing conserved phenylalanine or tryptophan at the end of this CDR3 makes a read error likely. Because the CDR3's place on the DNA is in doubt, the DNA is left out and the CDR3 is given as listed by TCRdb. V and J are TRBV13 and TRBJ1-4. Per germline, CDR1 PRHDT and CDR2 FYEKMQ (reference sequence). Inclusive of both ends, the CDR3 amounts to 8 amino acids. The CDR3 sequence: CASSPGPL.

About this clonotype itself: A read error may explain this, as a much larger clone is one base away. V usage is TRBV19 and J usage is TRBJ1-2; no firm D call. The CDR3 consists of 13 residues. Trimming cost V 1 base and J 4 bases, with 7 bases left between them. Per the germline V gene, CDR1 is LNHDA and CDR2 is SQIVND (reference sequence). CDR3 in DNA: TGTGCCAGTAGTATAGTGGAGGGCTATGGCTACACCTTC. Protein sequence: CASSIVEGYGYTF.

This clonotype was seen only once. This rearrangement joins TRBV24-1 to TRBJ1-2; 10 bases fit TRBD1. From germline, CDR1 is KGHDR and CDR2 SFDVKD. The length of the CDR3 is 12 residues. V trimming: 9 bases; J trimming: 5 bases; junction bases outside the gene matches: 2. This CDR3 is CATGTGAYGYTF. In nucleotides, the CDR3 is TGTGCCACCGGGACAGGGGCTTATGGCTACACCTTC.

This chain joins TRBV27 and TRBJ1-4; D is possibly TRBD1 (5 bases). The CDR3 covers 12 residues. The germline V and J ends were trimmed by 10 bases and 13 bases, with 19 bases remaining between them. The V gene's germline CDR1 is MNHEY and CDR2 SMNVEV (reference sequence). CDR3 nucleotide sequence: TGTGCCACCCGGGACCGGTCCTACAGACTGTTTTTT. Translated: CATRDRSYRLFF.

About this clonotype itself: The junction does not match germline at one end; this may be a read error. The rearrangement uses TRBV5-5 and TRBJ2-2, with D perhaps matching TRBD2 (5 bases). The DNA matches TRBJ2-3 better at its end, which makes the J call doubtful. This CDR3 spans 15 amino acids. Germline CDR1 is SGHKS and CDR2 is YYEKEE (reference sequence). The DNA for the CDR3 is TGCGCCAGCAGCTTGGGGATAGTGCGGGTGGATACGCAGTATTTT. It specifies CASSLGIVRVDTQYF.

This clonotype came up many times. The rearrangement joins TRBV29-1 to TRBJ2-7; the D gene is possibly TRBD1 (6 bases). V shed 0 bases and J shed 4 bases, with 13 bases lying between them. Per the germline V gene, CDR1 is SQVTM and CDR2 is ANQGSEA. The CDR3 loop spans 14 amino acids. The chain's CDR3 is CSVEEQGGGYEQYF. The CDR3 coding sequence is TGCAGCGTTGAAGAACAGGGCGGAGGTTACGAGCAGTACTTC.

Ten or more counts support this clonotype. The chain carries TRBV4-1 and TRBJ2-6, with a tentative D call TRBD2 (6 bases). Germline V gene sequence: CDR1 MGHRA, CDR2 YSYEKL. This CDR3 comprises 17 residues. V lost 1 base and J lost 0, with 10 bases in between. The CDR3 reads CASSQVGRSSGANVLTF. CDR3 bases: TGCGCCAGCAGCCAAGTAGGGAGGTCCTCTGGGGCCAACGTCCTGACTTTC.